This entry lists 21 T cell receptor beta chains sequenced from one sample in a study of shared clonotypes between healthy human individuals. The protocol was immunoSEQ multiplex PCR, while the TCRdb copy is restricted to in-frame clones and leaves out a portion. This table holds 2 million to 2.5 million clones, more than 90% found once. The material sequenced was naive CD4+ T cells sorted from blood. Sample subset: CD45RA+ positively selected. The receptor source for this set is a man between 18 and 29 years old in good health.

On this clone: Other DNA sequences of this sample code for an identical CDR3. The J gene is TRBJ2-3, the V gene TRBV9; D unclear. The germline V and J ends were trimmed by 0 bases and 0 bases, with 2 bases remaining between them. CDR3 length equals 13 residues. Germline V lookup: CDR1 SGDLS, CDR2 YYNGEE. CDR3 sequence: CASSVVSTDTQYF. The CDR3 bases are TGTGCCAGCAGCGTAGTAAGCACAGATACGCAGTATTTT.

Here the CDR3 DNA reads TGTGCCAGTAGTAGTTCCTCCGGCCCGAATTCACCCCTCCACTTT. Its translation: CASSSSSGPNSPLHF. The chain employs TRBV19 and TRBJ1-6; no reliable D call. Trimming shortened V by 4 bases and J by 7 bases, and 14 bases separated the two germline ends. The CDR3 has 15 amino acids. Per the germline V gene, CDR1 is LNHDA and CDR2 is SQIVND (reference sequence).

As regards this clone: One junction end disagrees with the germline gene, perhaps due to a read error. The genes are TRBV6-1 and TRBJ2-2, with a weak D call TRBD1 (6 bases). This CDR3 contains 16 residues. Germline-derived CDR1 and CDR2 are MNHNS and SASEGT. The CDR3 loop is CASREGTLGNTGELFF. The CDR3 nucleotides are TGTGCCAGCAGGGAAGGGACACTCGGGAACACCGGGGAGCTGTTTTTT.

The CDR3 reads CASRLPITGGDYGYTF. DNA for the CDR3: TGCGCCAGCAGGTTGCCAATAACCGGGGGTGACTATGGCTACACCTTC. The chain links TRBV5-1 to TRBJ1-2, with D tentatively TRBD1 (5 bases). This CDR3 comprises 16 residues. V was shortened by 5 bases and J by 3 bases, with 20 bases between the two germline ends. CDR1 and CDR2 (germline): SGHRS, YFSETQ.

The V gene is TRBV7-8, the J gene TRBJ1-3, with D unclear. This CDR3 spans 14 amino acids. In germline, CDR1 is SGHVS, CDR2 FQNEAQ. Trimming pared 4 bases from V and 2 bases from J, leaving 9 bases between. CDR3 in DNA: TGTGCCAGCAGCTCGGTGAAGACTGGAAACACCATATATTTT. This gives the protein CASSSVKTGNTIYF.

The rearrangement joins TRBV11-2 to TRBJ2-7; TRBD1 or TRBD2 may be the D gene (5 bases each). V shed 4 bases and J shed 1 base, with 14 bases lying between them. Germline CDR1 is SGHAT and CDR2 is FQNNGV. This CDR3 is 15 amino acids long. CDR3: CASSSGPLGSYEQYF. In nucleotides, the CDR3 is TGTGCCAGCAGCTCGGGACCCCTCGGTTCCTACGAGCAGTACTTC.

This clone was counted once. This chain links TRBV19 with TRBJ2-5, with D perhaps being TRBD1 or TRBD2 (6 bases each). V lost 6 bases and J lost 5, with 16 bases in between. Germline CDR1 reads LNHDA; CDR2 reads SQIVND (reference sequence). The CDR3 has 14 residues. CDR3 coding DNA: TGTGCCAGTAGCCTGGGGGGCGGCTGGGAGACCCAGTACTTC. It codes for CASSLGGGWETQYF. The whole variable domain, filled in from reference TRBV19 and TRBJ2-5, reads DGGITQSPKYLFRKEGQNVTLSCEQNLNHDAMYWYRQDPGQGLRLIYYSQIVNDFQKGDIAEGYSVSREKKESFPLTVTSAQKNPTAFYLCASSLGGGWETQYFGPGTRLLVL.

The CDR3, as DNA: TGTGCCAGCAGAGCGTGGCAGGGGAAGTTGGCGGGAGGGCCGGAGGAGCAGTTCTTC. Its translation: CASRAWQGKLAGGPEEQFF. The chain is built from TRBV7-2 and TRBJ2-1, with TRBD2 matching 9 bases. With 6 bases clipped from V and 10 bases from J, the junction kept 25 bases outside the gene matches. Germline-derived CDR1 and CDR2 are SGHTA and FQGNSA. There are 19 residues in the CDR3.

The chain combines TRBV6-5 with TRBJ2-3, with 8 bases that match TRBD2. After removal of 6 bases from V and 2 bases from J, the junction contained 7 bases not matched to a gene. The germline V gene has CDR1 MNHEY and CDR2 SVGAGI. The CDR3 covers 15 residues. The CDR3 reads CASRNSGAVTDTQYF. CDR3 DNA sequence: TGTGCCAGCAGGAATAGCGGGGCCGTCACAGATACGCAGTATTTT.

Only one count was recorded for this clone. This chain joins TRBV11-2 and TRBJ2-1, with 13 bases matching TRBD2. CDR1 is SGHAT and CDR2 is FQNNGV in the germline V gene. This CDR3 region has 16 residues. V was pared by 5 bases and J by 4 bases, with 5 bases of the junction left unmatched. CDR3 in DNA: TGTGCCAGCAGCGCAGGGGGACTAGCGGGGTACAATGAGCAGTTCTTC. Translating gives CASSAGGLAGYNEQFF.

This chain connects TRBV7-9 to TRBJ2-7; TRBD1 agrees at 9 bases. Losses at the gene ends were 1 base for V and 2 bases for J; bases not matched to a gene: 15. CDR1 and CDR2 (germline): SEHNR, FQNEAQ (reference sequence). CDR3 length: 19 residues. CDR3 bases: TGTGCCAGCAGCTTAGGAGGTCCGAATACGGGACAGGGTGCCTACGAGCAGTACTTC. Translation gives CASSLGGPNTGQGAYEQYF.

This clone was detected once. The gene calls are TRBV10-3 and TRBJ1-1; D perhaps matches TRBD1 (5 bases). The V gene's germline CDR1 is ENHRY and CDR2 SYGVKD. V was shortened by 6 bases and J by 6 bases, with 14 bases between the two germline ends. The CDR3 length is 13 residues. In DNA, the CDR3 is TGTGCCATCAGCACCACAGGCGGATCTGAAGCTTTCTTT. Amino acid sequence: CAISTTGGSEAFF.

This chain joins TRBV10-3 and TRBJ2-7; the D gene is possibly TRBD2 (6 bases). With 3 bases removed from V and 0 bases from J, the gap between germline ends came to 15 bases. The CDR3 has 16 amino acids. From germline, CDR1 is ENHRY and CDR2 SYGVKD. This chain's CDR3 is CAISDLIGLSSYEQYF. In nucleotides, the CDR3 is TGTGCCATCAGTGATTTGATTGGACTAAGCTCCTACGAGCAGTACTTC.

V usage is TRBV7-9 and J usage is TRBJ2-2; 8 bases map to TRBD1. V lost 1 base to trimming and J lost 1 base; unmatched junction nucleotides: 5. This CDR3 is 17 amino acids long. Germline V lookup: CDR1 SEHNR, CDR2 FQNEAQ (reference sequence). The CDR3 sequence: CASSLGRTGWNTGELFF. For the CDR3, the DNA is TGTGCCAGCAGCTTAGGTCGGACAGGGTGGAACACCGGGGAGCTGTTTTTT.

The chain links TRBV18 to TRBJ2-3, with 12 bases fitting TRBD1. CDR1 KGHSH and CDR2 LQKENI come from the germline V gene. V shed 6 bases and J 6 bases; nucleotides not matched to a gene: 7. This CDR3 comprises 15 residues. The CDR3 sequence: CASSSGQGAQDTQYF. Here the CDR3 DNA reads TGTGCCAGCTCTTCGGGACAGGGGGCTCAGGATACGCAGTATTTT. Full variable domain (remainder filled in from reference TRBV18 and TRBJ2-3): NAGVMQNPRHLVRRRGQEARLRCSPMKGHSHVYWYRQLPEEGLKFMVYLQKENIIDESGMPKERFSAEFPKEGPSILRIQQVVRGDSAAYFCASSSGQGAQDTQYFGPGTRLTVL.

In this sample, this clone turned up a few times. The genes are TRBV6-1 and TRBJ2-1; D unclear. V shed 4 bases and J shed 0 bases, with 13 bases lying between them. Germline V CDR1 and CDR2: MNHNS, SASEGT. The CDR3 totals 16 residues. CDR3 DNA sequence: TGTGCCAGCAGTGTGAACTTACTGAGCTCCTACAATGAGCAGTTCTTC. As protein: CASSVNLLSSYNEQFF.

Here the CDR3 DNA reads TGTGCCAGCTCCGGGGGTTTAAACACTGAAGCTTTCTTT. Protein sequence: CASSGGLNTEAFF. The chain has TRBV5-4 and TRBJ1-1, with TRBD1 as a possible D gene (5 bases). The CDR3 is made up of 13 amino acids. Trimming took off 7 bases at V and 2 bases at J, with 12 bases between the two ends. Germline V lookup: CDR1 SGHNT, CDR2 YYREEE (reference sequence).

In the case of this clone: Other DNA sequences in this specimen translate into the identical CDR3. The V call is TRBV18, the J call TRBJ1-1; the D is unclear. The CDR3 totals 14 residues. From germline, CDR1 is KGHSH and CDR2 LQKENI. Trimming stripped 2 bases from V and 2 bases from J, with 9 bases between. CDR3: CASSPTDGNTEAFF. The DNA of the CDR3 is TGTGCCAGCTCACCAACAGACGGAAACACTGAAGCTTTCTTT.

In the case of this clone: The sample carries other DNA sequences with the same CDR3. The CDR3 nucleotides are TGCGCCAGCAGCTTGGACGGCTATGGCTACACCTTC. Residues: CASSLDGYGYTF. The chain recombines TRBV5-1 with TRBJ1-2; D gene ambiguous. With 0 bases removed from V and 4 bases from J, the gap between germline ends came to 4 bases. The CDR3 length is 12 residues. Germline assignment: CDR1 SGHRS and CDR2 YFSETQ.

This clone occurred once. The gene calls are TRBV7-9 and TRBJ1-2; tentative D call: TRBD1 (6 bases). Germline V gene lookup returns CDR1 SEHNR and CDR2 FQNEAQ (reference sequence). Deletions cut 5 bases from V and 7 bases from J, with 14 bases between. The CDR3 totals 13 residues. The CDR3: CASSQQGRFGYTF. DNA of the CDR3: TGTGCCAGCAGCCAACAGGGTAGATTTGGCTACACCTTC.

This clone was observed a single time. The chain combines TRBV6-1 with TRBJ2-6, with D tentatively TRBD2 (6 bases). Germline CDR1 MNHNS, CDR2 SASEGT. CDR3 length: 17 residues. V lost 4 bases and J lost 1, with 14 bases in between. In nucleotides, the CDR3 is TGTGCCAGCAGTGGAGGGAGGTTACCTTCTGGGGCCAACGTCCTGACTTTC. The encoded protein is CASSGGRLPSGANVLTF.